The present TCR beta chain was sequenced within a study of blood T cell repertoires in COVID-19. On the study more broadly: PBMCs, B-cell-depleted T cells, or T cells provided the cDNA or gDNA that made up the material.

Method: immunoSEQ multiplex PCR; TCRdb's copy keeps in-frame clones and lacks some. The profile covers roughly 30,000 clones, with around four fifths appearing a single time and roughly 40% taken by the ten largest. This CDR3 spans 14 amino acids. Per germline, CDR1 LGHDT and CDR2 YNNKEL (reference sequence). The ends were cut back, 4 bases at V and 2 bases at J, with 10 bases in the middle. This TCR was recovered from a man in his sixties or seventies with acute or convalescent COVID-19. Sequencing used peripheral blood. V usage is TRBV3-1 (or the pseudogene TRBV3-2) and J usage is TRBJ2-3; a possible D gene is TRBD2 (7 bases). DNA of the CDR3: TGTGCCAGCAGCCTCGGGGGGCACACAGATACGCAGTATTTT. This translates into CASSLGGHTDTQYF.